This paragraph covers one T cell receptor (beta chain) sequence. The antigen remains undetermined. The sample comes from a study of post-analysis software for immune sequencing data. Study-level background: Clinical courses comprised relapsing-remitting, secondary progressive and progressive-relapsing multiple sclerosis.

Germline V gives CDR1 SEHNR, CDR2 FQNEAQ (reference sequence). Trimming took 10 bases from V and 0 from J, leaving 15 bases between them. This CDR3 has 14 amino acids. Prepared TCR beta cDNA libraries contained unique molecular identifiers. Once roughly 0.85 to 11 million T cells were used, about 510,000 cDNA molecules resulted. Using its own MiXCR run on the PCR reads, TCRdb lists one record per CDR3 protein. The profile shows around 700,000 distinct CDR3 sequences, more than 50% of them singletons. Study findings and constraints: TRBV segments more frequent in patients than in controls numbered about five and included TRBV5-6, TRBV5-1 and TRBV20-1. Controls had significantly higher normalized Chao1 diversity than multiple sclerosis patients. The authors found that F measure strongly co-clustered same-batch samples.

V usage is TRBV7-9 and J usage is TRBJ2-5, with D tentatively TRBD1 (6 bases). This clonotype was sampled from a girl aged 2 to 9 with multiple sclerosis. Specimen: blood. In DNA form, the CDR3 reads TGTGCCACCGGGTGGGGGCGGGACCAAGAGACCCAGTACTTC. This encodes CATGWGRDQETQYF.